These 10 T cell receptor beta chains share one sample of origin, sequenced in a study of a mutant IDH1 vaccine in newly diagnosed glioma. Profiled with immunoSEQ multiplex PCR; TCRdb holds only in-frame clones, not every one. The sample shows about 64,000 clones, approximately 84% of them seen only once. These receptors lack a known antigen. The sample's time point: week 11, during vaccination. Topical imiquimod accompanied each vaccine dose, which consisted of 300 ug of mutant IDH1 20-mer peptide. This specimen was PBMCs, taken from a glioma patient whose treatment included an IDH1 peptide vaccine. The receptor set was obtained from a woman aged 45-59 years with glioma.

The V gene is TRBV18, the J gene TRBJ1-5; unclear D gene. The length of the CDR3 is 12 residues. Trimming pared 0 bases from V and 9 bases from J, leaving 6 bases between. In germline, CDR1 is KGHSH, CDR2 LQKENI. CDR3 nucleotide sequence: TGTGCCAGCTCACCACCCGACGGGCCCCAGCATTTT. As protein: CASSPPDGPQHF. Combining the CDR3 with reference TRBV18 and TRBJ1-5 gives the whole variable domain NAGVMQNPRHLVRRRGQEARLRCSPMKGHSHVYWYRQLPEEGLKFMVYLQKENIIDESGMPKERFSAEFPKEGPSILRIQQVVRGDSAAYFCASSPPDGPQHFGDGTRLSIL.

The V and J genes are TRBV2 and TRBJ2-7, with D tentatively TRBD1 (5 bases). The CDR3 extends over 13 amino acids. V was clipped by 4 bases and J by 4 bases, with 11 bases between them. Germline V gives CDR1 SNHLY, CDR2 FYNNEI. The DNA for the CDR3 is TGTGCCAGCAGTGCGTCCAGGGTTTACGAGCAGTACTTC. It translates to CASSASRVYEQYF.

The gene calls are TRBV18 and TRBJ1-4; D not resolved. The CDR3 runs 14 residues. Trimming pared 4 bases from V and 8 bases from J, leaving 14 bases between. Germline V lookup: CDR1 KGHSH, CDR2 LQKENI. CDR3 in amino acids: CASSRRKEGEKLFF. The CDR3 DNA follows: TGTGCCAGCTCACGGCGAAAAGAAGGGGAAAAACTGTTTTTT.

The chain combines TRBV2 with TRBJ1-1, with D perhaps TRBD1 (6 bases). The CDR3 is 14 amino acids. Germline V gene data show CDR1 as SNHLY and CDR2 as FYNNEI. The ends were cut back, 6 bases at V and 0 bases at J, with 11 bases in the middle. The CDR3 DNA reads TGTGCCAGCAGAGGACAGAGATTGAACACTGAAGCTTTCTTT. Translating gives CASRGQRLNTEAFF.

The chain has TRBV29-1 and TRBJ1-1; D is possibly TRBD1 (6 bases). The CDR3 extends over 13 amino acids. V was cut by 2 bases and J by 7 bases, with 14 bases left in between. The germline gives CDR1 SQVTM, CDR2 ANQGSEA. The CDR3 spells CSVEPTGPDEAFF. DNA for the CDR3: TGCAGCGTTGAACCGACAGGTCCCGATGAAGCTTTCTTT.

The gene calls are TRBV4-1 and TRBJ1-6; D gene ambiguous. Germline-derived CDR1 and CDR2 are MGHRA and YSYEKL. The CDR3 consists of 19 residues. The V end lost 0 bases, the J end lost 0 bases, and 15 bases lay between the germline ends. This chain's CDR3 is CASSQDQMGWSSYNSPLHF. The DNA of the CDR3 is TGCGCCAGCAGCCAAGACCAAATGGGATGGTCCTCCTATAATTCACCCCTCCACTTT.

The chain couples TRBV4-1 to TRBJ2-7; TRBD1 aligns across 7 bases. V shed 0 bases and J 2 bases; nucleotides not matched to a gene: 7. The CDR3 runs 16 residues. Per the germline V gene, CDR1 is MGHRA and CDR2 is YSYEKL. For the CDR3, the DNA is TGCGCCAGCAGCCAAGATCTAACAGGGGCCACCTACGAGCAGTACTTC. Amino acids: CASSQDLTGATYEQYF.

The chain uses TRBV5-6 and TRBJ2-7, with D perhaps TRBD1 or TRBD2 (6 bases each). The CDR3 totals 13 residues. V dropped 4 bases and J dropped 4 bases, with 12 bases sitting between them. The germline CDR1 and CDR2 sequences are SGHDT and YYEEEE. Written as DNA, the CDR3 is TGTGCCAGCAGCGACAGGAGGGTATACGAGCAGTACTTC. It specifies CASSDRRVYEQYF.

This chain uses TRBV4-3 with TRBJ2-1; TRBD2 matches 10 bases. V was pared by 3 bases and J by 4 bases, with 9 bases of the junction left unmatched. In germline, CDR1 is LGHNA, CDR2 YSLEER. The CDR3 has 17 residues. CDR3 region: CASSQDLAGAPYNEQFF. The DNA for the CDR3 is TGCGCCAGCAGCCAGGACCTAGCGGGGGCACCGTACAATGAGCAGTTCTTC.

The chain employs TRBV4-1 and TRBJ1-2; D remains unclear. Germline V gene sequence: CDR1 MGHRA, CDR2 YSYEKL. This CDR3 has 16 residues. Trimming cost V 2 bases and J 3 bases, with 16 bases left between them. The DNA of the CDR3 is TGCGCCAGCAGCCAATTACAACGAGGTCAGGACTATGGCTACACCTTC. Protein product: CASSQLQRGQDYGYTF.